The 3 T cell receptor beta chains given below trace back to one sample, sequenced in a study of OX40 agonist ivuxolimab in advanced cancers. The receptor library was made with the immunoSEQ multiplex PCR assay. Not all clones reach the TCRdb copy of this immuneACCESS table, which keeps in-frame sequences only. Checked studies attribute under half of the gap to unresolved V genes and leave the rest unexplained. The sample includes approximately 58,000 clones, with 75% to 85% observed a single time. The ten largest clonotypes hold approximately 1% of the sample. The source was CD4+ or CD8+ T cells sorted from blood, collected in a trial of the OX40 agonist ivuxolimab. The origin of the receptors is an adult with an advanced solid tumor such as melanoma, head and neck, liver or kidney cancer.

This chain joins TRBV5-6 and TRBJ1-5; D not certain. CDR3 length: 15 amino acids. Germline assignment: CDR1 SGHDT and CDR2 YYEEEE. V lost 2 bases, J lost 0 bases, and 9 bases lay in between. The CDR3 reads CASSFGGYSNQPQHF. CDR3 in DNA: TGTGCCAGCAGCTTCGGCGGGTATAGCAATCAGCCCCAGCATTTT.

This rearrangement joins TRBV11-2 to TRBJ2-1, with TRBD2 as a possible D gene (5 bases). The CDR3 totals 12 residues. Between the trimmed V and J ends, which lost 0 bases and 12 bases, there was a span of 9 bases. The germline V gene encodes CDR1 SGHAT and CDR2 FQNNGV. The CDR3: CASSLEGGRQFF. In DNA, the CDR3 is TGTGCCAGCAGCTTAGAAGGTGGGAGGCAGTTCTTC. The variable domain in full, completed from reference TRBV11-2 and TRBJ2-1, reads EAGVAQSPRYKIIEKRQSVAFWCNPISGHATLYWYQQILGQGPKLLIQFQNNGVVDDSQLPKDRFSAERLKGVDSTLKIQPAKLEDSAVYLCASSLEGGRQFFGPGTRLTVL.

This clone was seen a few times. The CDR3 loop reads CASSVAPGNYGYTF. In DNA, the CDR3 is TGTGCCAGCAGCGTAGCACCGGGCAACTATGGCTACACCTTC. The chain combines TRBV9 with TRBJ1-2, with D uncertain. CDR3 length equals 14 residues. Germline CDR1 is SGDLS and CDR2 is YYNGEE. Trimming cost V 0 bases and J 2 bases, with 8 bases left between them.